This passage covers 23 T cell receptor beta chains from one sample sequenced in a study of cytomegalovirus exposure and HLA in healthy donors (dated by TCRdb to about 2017). Libraries were built with the immunoSEQ multiplex PCR assay. For the multiplex PCR, a mixture combining 60 forward primers for TCR Vbeta segments and 13 reverse primers for TCR Jbeta segments was used. TCRdb took this table from immuneACCESS and kept in-frame rearrangements with V and J called. Such tables lack part of the clones; where checked against another copy, unresolved V genes explain under half of the gap, and the rest is unexplained. Counted in this sample were 100,000 to 150,000 clones; roughly four fifths of them appeared once. The ten largest clones take up under 15% of the sample. Input material: PBMCs. These receptors were taken from a woman between 55 and 75 years old in good health and CMV-seropositive.

The CDR3 reads CAWSVQGDRRKTGELFF. The CDR3 DNA reads TGTGCCTGGAGTGTACAGGGGGACAGACGCAAGACCGGGGAGCTGTTTTTT. V is TRBV30 and J is TRBJ2-2; 8 nucleotides align to TRBD1. The CDR3 loop spans 17 amino acids. V shed 0 bases and J 5 bases; nucleotides not matched to a gene: 11. CDR1 GTSNPN and CDR2 SVGIG come from the germline V gene (reference sequence).

Here the CDR3 reads CASSLRDTQYF. In nucleotides, the CDR3 is TGTGCCAGCAGCCTACGGGATACGCAGTATTTT. The chain combines TRBV7-3 with TRBJ2-3; D gene uncertain. The germline gives CDR1 SGHTA, CDR2 FQGTGA. The germline V and J ends were trimmed by 5 bases and 6 bases, with 6 bases remaining between them. The length of the CDR3 is 11 residues.

The rearrangement joins TRBV18 to TRBJ2-2; TRBD2 matches 11 bases. The CDR3 extends over 18 amino acids. V shed 1 base, J shed 1 base, and the junction held 5 bases outside the gene matches. Germline V CDR1 and CDR2: KGHSH, LQKENI. The CDR3, as DNA: TGTGCCAGCTCACCACTCCCTAGCGGGGGGAGGAACACCGGGGAGCTGTTTTTT. Translated, it gives CASSPLPSGGRNTGELFF.

The rearrangement joins TRBV6-6 to TRBJ1-4, with a tentative D call TRBD1 (5 bases). The CDR3 totals 15 residues. V was pared by 7 bases and J by 6 bases, with 18 bases between. Per the germline V gene, CDR1 is MNHNY and CDR2 is SVGAGI (reference sequence). CDR3 residues: CASTLDRQSYEKLFF. DNA for the CDR3: TGTGCCAGCACGTTAGACAGACAGTCTTATGAAAAACTGTTTTTT.

The chain recombines TRBV6-5 with TRBJ2-3; possibly TRBD2 for D (6 bases). Germline V CDR1 and CDR2: MNHEY, SVGAGI. V was shortened by 4 bases and J by 4 bases, with 12 bases between the two germline ends. CDR3 size: 14 residues. The CDR3 is CASSWGDRPDTQYF. In nucleotides, the CDR3 is TGTGCCAGCAGTTGGGGGGACCGGCCAGATACGCAGTATTTT.

CDR3 sequence reads: CASSPQGNSPLHF. As DNA, the CDR3 is TGCGCCAGCAGCCCCCAGGGGAATTCACCCCTCCACTTT. The chain couples TRBV4-1 to TRBJ1-6; D may be TRBD1 (6 bases). In germline, CDR1 is MGHRA, CDR2 YSYEKL. This CDR3 is 13 amino acids long. V was pared by 4 bases and J by 7 bases, with 8 bases between.

J is TRBJ2-3 and V is TRBV13, with 7 bases lining up with TRBD2. CDR1 is PRHDT and CDR2 is FYEKMQ in the germline V gene (reference sequence). This CDR3 region has 17 residues. Germline trimming cut 4 bases from V and 0 bases from J; bases unmatched to any gene: 10. CDR3 nucleotide sequence: TGTGCCAGCAGCTCCGACCCCTGGCGGGAGAGCACAGATACGCAGTATTTT. It is translated as CASSSDPWRESTDTQYF.

This rearrangement joins TRBV7-9 to TRBJ1-1; no reliable D call. Trimming removed 1 base from V and 4 bases from J, with 7 bases in between. This CDR3 has 13 amino acids. The germline V gene has CDR1 SEHNR and CDR2 FQNEAQ (reference sequence). The CDR3 loop reads CASSLGGSTEAFF. CDR3 nucleotide sequence: TGTGCCAGCAGCTTAGGAGGGAGCACTGAAGCTTTCTTT.

The chain employs TRBV7-8 and TRBJ2-3; D is possibly TRBD1 (5 bases). The CDR3 is made up of 17 amino acids. From germline, CDR1 is SGHVS and CDR2 FQNEAQ. The ends were cut back, 4 bases at V and 2 bases at J, with 19 bases in the middle. The CDR3 here is CASSSLPLTEFTDTQYF. The CDR3 nucleotides read TGTGCCAGCAGCTCCCTCCCCCTGACAGAGTTCACAGATACGCAGTATTTT.

In its sample, this clone was seen a few times. The chain has TRBV27 and TRBJ2-7; 7 bases match TRBD1. Germline V gives CDR1 MNHEY, CDR2 SMNVEV (reference sequence). V shed 0 bases, J shed 3 bases, and the junction held 11 bases outside the gene matches. The CDR3 length is 17 residues. CDR3 bases: TGTGCCAGCAGTTTATCGCATTTGGGACAGCCAAACTACGAGCAGTACTTC. Its protein is CASSLSHLGQPNYEQYF.

The chain uses TRBV4-2 and TRBJ2-3; tentatively, D is TRBD1 (6 bases). The CDR3 covers 14 residues. With 4 bases removed from V and 0 bases from J, the gap between germline ends came to 8 bases. CDR1 and CDR2 (germline): LGHNA, YNFKEQ. CDR3: CASSLGQSTDTQYF. For the CDR3, the DNA is TGTGCCAGCAGCCTTGGACAGAGCACAGATACGCAGTATTTT.

This clone showed up just once. The CDR3 DNA reads as TGTGCCAGCAGGCAGACTTCCGGGACAGGGGGCCTGGGCTATGGCTACACCTTC. Translating gives CASRQTSGTGGLGYGYTF. V usage is TRBV27 and J usage is TRBJ1-2, with 12 bases fitting TRBD1. This CDR3 spans 18 amino acids. The V gene's germline CDR1 is MNHEY and CDR2 SMNVEV (reference sequence). After removal of 6 bases from V and 4 bases from J, the junction contained 15 bases not matched to a gene.

This clone was picked up a small number of times. The J gene is TRBJ2-6, the V gene TRBV5-1; 9 nucleotides line up with TRBD1. V was pared by 4 bases and J by 0 bases, with 2 bases of the junction left unmatched. This CDR3 comprises 16 residues. Germline V gene data show CDR1 as SGHRS and CDR2 as YFSETQ. CDR3 bases: TGCGCCAGCAGCGTGGACAGGGGCTCTGGGGCCAACGTCCTGACTTTC. Its translation is CASSVDRGSGANVLTF.

V and J are TRBV6-5 and TRBJ1-3, with D possibly TRBD1 on 6 matching bases. Trimming took off 5 bases at V and 0 bases at J, with 8 bases between the two ends. The CDR3 is 14 amino acids. Germline V CDR1 and CDR2: MNHEY, SVGAGI. The CDR3 region has the DNA TGTGCCAGCAGTCTAGGGGGCTCTGGAAACACCATATATTTT. This encodes CASSLGGSGNTIYF.

The chain carries TRBV5-1 and TRBJ2-7; 7 positions match TRBD1. V gave up 4 bases and J gave up 6 bases; unmatched junction bases: 13. Germline CDR1 is SGHRS and CDR2 is YFSETQ. The CDR3 contains 15 residues. This chain's CDR3 is CASSSRDSPRGEQYF. In nucleotides, the CDR3 is TGCGCCAGCAGCAGCCGGGACAGCCCTCGGGGCGAGCAGTACTTC.

The gene calls are TRBV29-1 and TRBJ2-7; 8 nucleotides line up with TRBD1. V was clipped by 3 bases and J by 9 bases; unmatched bases: 31. Germline V gene data show CDR1 as SQVTM and CDR2 as ANQGSEA. The CDR3 runs to 20 residues. This CDR3 reads CSVEGVLNAGGAWAYVWQYF. CDR3 DNA sequence: TGCAGCGTTGAGGGGGTTCTTAATGCAGGGGGCGCCTGGGCCTACGTTTGGCAGTACTTC.

This CDR3 is CASSAGGSSYEQYF. The DNA of the CDR3 is TGTGCCAGCAGCGCAGGGGGGAGCTCCTACGAGCAGTACTTC. The chain combines TRBV9 with TRBJ2-7, with D possibly matching TRBD1 (7 bases). With 3 bases removed from V and 0 bases from J, the gap between germline ends came to 10 bases. Germline loops: CDR1 SGDLS, CDR2 YYNGEE. This CDR3 has 14 residues.

This clone was seen a few times. The genes are TRBV6-1 and TRBJ2-5; D is perhaps TRBD1 (6 bases). The tail of the sequence fits TRBJ2-7 better, so the J call may be wrong. The CDR3 is made up of 15 amino acids. Germline values: CDR1 MNHNS, CDR2 SASEGT. The CDR3 loop reads CASRTERQDFYEQYF. The CDR3 DNA is TGTGCCAGCCGGACGGAAAGACAGGACTTCTACGAGCAGTACTTC.

The sample holds a few counts of this clone. This rearrangement joins TRBV15 to TRBJ1-4; D is undetermined. CDR3 length equals 15 residues. Germline lookup yields CDR1 LNHNV and CDR2 YYDKDF (reference sequence). The V end lost 2 bases, the J end lost 8 bases, and 15 bases lay between the germline ends. CDR3 sequence: CATSRPPHSGEKLFF. As DNA, the CDR3 is TGTGCCACCAGCAGACCGCCTCACAGTGGGGAAAAACTGTTTTTT.

The chain employs TRBV2 and TRBJ1-1, with D maybe TRBD1 (6 bases). Per the germline V gene, CDR1 is SNHLY and CDR2 is FYNNEI. The CDR3 covers 11 residues. The ends were cut back, 5 bases at V and 11 bases at J, with 12 bases in the middle. The CDR3 reads CASSMGAGAFF. The CDR3 nucleotides are TGTGCCAGCAGTATGGGGGCAGGGGCTTTCTTT.

The chain recombines TRBV7-2 with TRBJ1-1; possible D gene TRBD1, 5 bases. CDR3 length: 15 amino acids. V was cut by 5 bases and J by 5 bases, with 18 bases left in between. Germline V CDR1 and CDR2: SGHTA, FQGNSA. The DNA for the CDR3 is TGTGCCAGCAGCGTAGGGACCTTAAGAGGGACTGAAGCTTTCTTT. It encodes CASSVGTLRGTEAFF. Full variable domain (remainder filled in from reference TRBV7-2 and TRBJ1-1): GAGVSQSPSNKVTEKGKDVELRCDPISGHTALYWYRQSLGQGLEFLIYFQGNSAPDKSGLPSDRFSAERTGGSVSTLTIQRTQQEDSAVYLCASSVGTLRGTEAFFGQGTRLTVV.

This clone was counted a few times. The V call is TRBV10-2, the J call TRBJ2-2, with D unresolved. The CDR3 is made up of 15 amino acids. Germline values: CDR1 WSHSY, CDR2 SAAADI. Trimming took 4 bases from V and 6 from J, leaving 15 bases between them. The CDR3 DNA reads as TGCGCCAGCAGTGTTATCGCCAGGTTGGCCGGGGAGCTGTTTTTT. Translating it yields CASSVIARLAGELFF.

CDR3 coding DNA: TGTGCCAGCAGCTTAAAACCAGGGGACTATGGCTACACCTTC. It encodes CASSLKPGDYGYTF. V is TRBV7-3 and J is TRBJ1-2; D perhaps matches TRBD1 (6 bases). V was pared by 1 base and J by 3 bases, with 9 bases between. CDR3 size: 14 residues. CDR1 and CDR2 (germline): SGHTA, FQGTGA. The complete variable domain, with remaining parts taken from reference TRBV7-3 and TRBJ1-2, reads GAGVSQTPSNKVTEKGKYVELRCDPISGHTALYWYRQSLGQGPEFLIYFQGTGAADDSGLPNDRFFAVRPEGSVSTLKIQRTERGDSAVYLCASSLKPGDYGYTFGSGTRLTVV.